The present T cell receptor (beta chain) was sequenced within a study of blood T cells in healthy people across ages. General study points: Changes seen in expanded clonotypes were possibly confounded by donor CMV status left unknown.

Worth noting for this clonotype: What it binds is unknown.

Combining a sample-barcoded 5' primer with a J-beta primer mix, a second PCR ran for roughly 6 to 12 cycles. Every sample returned 2.5 million or more CDR3-containing paired-end reads. TCRdb independently ran MiXCR on the 5' RACE reads; one entry per CDR3 protein. The data contain 550,000 to 700,000 distinct CDR3 sequences, roughly 28% of them singletons. Germline-derived CDR1 and CDR2 are SNHLY and FYNNEI. Trimming at V came to 6 bases and at J to 5 bases, leaving 7 bases not matched to a gene. The CDR3 has 14 residues. This TCR came from a woman in her 70s in good health. The sequencing sample was made of blood. The J gene is TRBJ2-7, the V gene TRBV2; 10 bases are a match to TRBD1. This CDR3 is CASSQTGGKDEQYF. The CDR3, as DNA: TGTGCCAGCAGCCAGACAGGGGGCAAGGACGAGCAGTACTTC.